A single sample is the source of the 19 T cell receptor beta chains below, sequenced in a study of T cell responses to AZD1222 COVID-19 vaccine. Sequencing was performed with immunoSEQ multiplex PCR; in TCRdb, only in-frame clones are kept and a portion is missing. The table shows 100,000 to 130,000 clones, with roughly 87% occurring only once. Sequences were derived from peripheral blood, sampled on day 0 of AZD1222 vaccination. The receptors originated from an adult in good health.

The chain couples TRBV30 to TRBJ2-5, with 9 bases aligning to TRBD1. This CDR3 is 15 amino acids long. Trimming cost V 0 bases and J 4 bases; bases outside gene matches: 6. Germline CDR1 GTSNPN, CDR2 SVGIG (reference sequence). The CDR3 protein is CAWSVRDRVRETQYF. The CDR3 nucleotides read TGTGCCTGGAGTGTAAGGGACAGGGTACGAGAGACCCAGTACTTC.

The rearrangement links TRBV30 to TRBJ1-5; D is unresolved. The V and J ends lost 5 bases and 6 bases respectively, with 17 bases between them. This CDR3 has 14 amino acids. Germline V gene lookup returns CDR1 GTSNPN and CDR2 SVGIG (reference sequence). As DNA, the CDR3 is TGTGCCTGGCGGTCAGGATCGCTAAGTCAGCCCCAGCATTTT. Translated: CAWRSGSLSQPQHF. Drawing the rest from reference TRBV30 and TRBJ1-5, the complete variable domain is SQTIHQWPATLVQPVGSPLSLECTVEGTSNPNLYWYRQAAGRGLQLLFYSVGIGQISSEVPQNLSASRPQDRQFILSSKKLLLSDSGFYLCAWRSGSLSQPQHFGDGTRLSIL.

The count of this clone is one. In DNA, the CDR3 is TGTGCCAGCAGCTTAGCGCAGGGGCTGGGGACCGGGGAGCTGTTTTTT. It encodes CASSLAQGLGTGELFF. The chain joins TRBV7-9 to TRBJ2-2; D is perhaps TRBD1 (6 bases). V lost 0 bases and J 5 bases, leaving 13 bases between the germline ends. The CDR3 spans 16 residues. Germline loops: CDR1 SEHNR, CDR2 FQNEAQ (reference sequence).

The chain links TRBV5-1 to TRBJ2-5; D perhaps matches TRBD2 (6 bases). Trimming pared 0 bases from V and 2 bases from J, leaving 14 bases between. Germline values: CDR1 SGHRS, CDR2 YFSETQ. The CDR3 loop spans 16 amino acids. The CDR3 spells CASSLGASVDQETQYF. The DNA of the CDR3 is TGCGCCAGCAGCTTGGGTGCTAGCGTTGATCAAGAGACCCAGTACTTC. Drawing the rest from reference TRBV5-1 and TRBJ2-5, the complete variable domain is KAGVTQTPRYLIKTRGQQVTLSCSPISGHRSVSWYQQTPGQGLQFLFEYFSETQRNKGNFPGRFSGRQFSNSRSEMNVSTLELGDSALYLCASSLGASVDQETQYFGPGTRLLVL.

V gene TRBV6-2 or TRBV6-3 combines with J gene TRBJ1-1; 9 nucleotides line up with TRBD1. Trimming cost V 2 bases and J 1 base; bases outside gene matches: 5. The CDR3 covers 16 residues. CDR1 is MNHEY and CDR2 is SVGEGT in the germline V gene. The DNA of the CDR3 is TGTGCCAGCAGTTACGGGACAGGGTTGAAGAACACTGAAGCTTTCTTT. This encodes CASSYGTGLKNTEAFF.

The chain combines TRBV6-5 with TRBJ1-1; D not certain. This CDR3 spans 15 amino acids. Looked up from germline, CDR1 is MNHEY and CDR2 is SVGAGI. V gave up 6 bases and J gave up 0 bases, with 14 bases separating them. The CDR3 here is CASRPVGVVNTEAFF. The CDR3 coding sequence is TGTGCCAGCAGGCCCGTCGGGGTAGTGAACACTGAAGCTTTCTTT.

The V call is TRBV18, the J call TRBJ1-1; the D is unclear. This CDR3 has 12 amino acids. V dropped 3 bases and J dropped 8 bases, with 10 bases sitting between them. The germline V gene has CDR1 KGHSH and CDR2 LQKENI. The CDR3 here is CASSPLGGEAFF. DNA for the CDR3: TGTGCCAGCTCACCTTTGGGAGGCGAAGCTTTCTTT. The variable domain in full, with the rest retrieved from reference TRBV18 and TRBJ1-1, is NAGVMQNPRHLVRRRGQEARLRCSPMKGHSHVYWYRQLPEEGLKFMVYLQKENIIDESGMPKERFSAEFPKEGPSILRIQQVVRGDSAAYFCASSPLGGEAFFGQGTRLTVV.

The V call is TRBV4-1, the J call TRBJ2-2; D not resolved. Germline CDR1 and CDR2: MGHRA and YSYEKL. V was pared by 1 base and J by 1 base, with 7 bases between. This CDR3 has 15 amino acids. CDR3 in amino acids: CASSQGLRNTGELFF. Here the CDR3 DNA reads TGCGCCAGCAGCCAAGGGCTAAGGAACACCGGGGAGCTGTTTTTT.

In its sample, this clone was seen once. This CDR3 is CATSRDRQPRGAFF. CDR3 coding DNA: TGTGCCACCAGCAGAGACAGACAACCCCGGGGAGCTTTCTTT. The V gene is TRBV15, the J gene TRBJ1-1; the D is unclear. Germline assignment: CDR1 LNHNV and CDR2 YYDKDF (reference sequence). V was pared by 0 bases and J by 10 bases, with 15 bases between. The CDR3 is made up of 14 amino acids.

The chain uses TRBV24-1 and TRBJ1-4, with a weak D call TRBD1 (5 bases). Trimming cost V 9 bases and J 8 bases, with 9 bases left between them. Germline values: CDR1 KGHDR, CDR2 SFDVKD. This CDR3 has 11 residues. The CDR3 reads CATGWGEKLFF. The CDR3 DNA sequence: TGTGCCACCGGTTGGGGGGAAAAACTGTTTTTT.

By its share, this clone is medium-sized. This chain uses TRBV12-5 with TRBJ2-1; TRBD1 agrees at 7 bases. The junction had 9 bases not matched to a gene; V was cut back by 5 bases and J by 2 bases. In germline, CDR1 is LGHNT, CDR2 FRNRAP. The CDR3 runs to 16 residues. CDR3 DNA sequence: TGTGCTAGTGGTCCCGAAGGACAGGCCACCTACAATGAGCAGTTCTTC. It encodes CASGPEGQATYNEQFF.

This clone was counted only a few times. At the DNA level, this CDR3 is encoded by other sequences in the same sample as well. The gene calls are TRBV7-9 and TRBJ1-2; D is ambiguous. Trimming took off 1 base at V and 4 bases at J, with 10 bases between the two ends. Germline V lookup: CDR1 SEHNR, CDR2 FQNEAQ (reference sequence). This CDR3 region has 14 residues. The CDR3 spells CASSLVGESYGYTF. The DNA of the CDR3 is TGTGCCAGCAGCTTAGTGGGAGAGAGCTATGGCTACACCTTC.

This rearrangement joins TRBV4-1 to TRBJ1-1, with a weak D call TRBD1 (5 bases). Trimming stripped 2 bases from V and 5 bases from J, with 12 bases between. This CDR3 has 14 amino acids. The germline gives CDR1 MGHRA, CDR2 YSYEKL. CDR3 bases: TGCGCCAGCAGCCAACCGGGACGAAGAACTGAAGCTTTCTTT. Translating it yields CASSQPGRRTEAFF.

This CDR3 is CASSEDLTRNRPWEKLFF. The CDR3 region has the DNA TGTGCCAGCAGTGAGGACCTCACAAGAAACCGGCCATGGGAAAAACTGTTTTTT. V is TRBV6-1 and J is TRBJ1-4; D gene uncertain. The V gene's germline CDR1 is MNHNS and CDR2 SASEGT. The CDR3 runs to 18 residues. The V and J ends lost 3 bases and 8 bases respectively, with 25 bases between them.

The J gene is TRBJ1-1, the V gene TRBV7-9, with 7 bases fitting TRBD1. Losses at the gene ends were 2 bases for V and 9 bases for J; bases not matched to a gene: 6. The germline V gene has CDR1 SEHNR and CDR2 FQNEAQ (reference sequence). The length of the CDR3 is 13 residues. In DNA, the CDR3 is TGTGCCAGCAGCTTACGGACAGGCCACCAAGCTTTCTTT. Its protein product is CASSLRTGHQAFF.

The chain uses TRBV29-1 and TRBJ2-5, with a tentative D call TRBD1 (7 bases). The CDR3 totals 15 residues. Germline V gene sequence: CDR1 SQVTM, CDR2 ANQGSEA. Trimming shortened V by 4 bases and J by 5 bases, and 20 bases separated the two germline ends. CDR3: CSVVGGQGVWETQYF. CDR3 DNA: TGCAGCGTTGTTGGGGGGCAGGGGGTGTGGGAGACCCAGTACTTC.

This rearrangement joins TRBV11-2 to TRBJ2-5; either TRBD1 or TRBD2 may fit D (5 bases each). This CDR3 is 14 amino acids long. V was shortened by 5 bases and J by 2 bases, with 12 bases between the two germline ends. Germline loops: CDR1 SGHAT, CDR2 FQNNGV. The CDR3 DNA sequence: TGTGCCAGCAGCCAAGGGACCCTTCAAGAGACCCAGTACTTC. The encoded protein is CASSQGTLQETQYF.

The chain employs TRBV12-5 and TRBJ2-2, with TRBD2 identical over 14 bases. In germline, CDR1 is LGHNT, CDR2 FRNRAP. Trimming removed 5 bases from V and 4 bases from J; junction bases left unmatched: 6. The CDR3 totals 17 residues. The CDR3 DNA reads TGTGCTAGTGGTCCCCGACTAGCGGGGGGGCCCACCGGGGAGCTGTTTTTT. Translating it yields CASGPRLAGGPTGELFF.

The chain is built from TRBV2 and TRBJ2-5; TRBD1 might be the D (6 bases). With 6 bases removed from V and 5 bases from J, the gap between germline ends came to 16 bases. From germline, CDR1 is SNHLY and CDR2 FYNNEI. The CDR3 is 14 amino acids. The CDR3, as DNA: TGTGCCAGCAGCTACAGGGTAGGGCGTGAGACCCAGTACTTC. Residues: CASSYRVGRETQYF.